The 30 T cell receptor beta chains reported below all come from one sample, sequenced in a study of blood T cell repertoires in COVID-19. Profiled with immunoSEQ multiplex PCR; TCRdb holds only in-frame clones, not every one. The table lists around 220,000 clones, 70% to 85% of them singletons. The source material was peripheral blood. These receptors were taken from a woman aged 40 to 55 with active or convalescent COVID-19.

The CDR3 DNA is TGTGCCAGCAGCTTAGGAGGGGGGGGCTATGGCTACACCTTC. Its protein is CASSLGGGGYGYTF. V is TRBV7-9 and J is TRBJ1-2; the D gene is possibly TRBD1 (6 bases). Trimming shortened V by 1 base and J by 4 bases, and 10 bases separated the two germline ends. The germline CDR1 and CDR2 sequences are SEHNR and FQNEAQ (reference sequence). CDR3 length: 14 amino acids.

V gene TRBV12-3 or TRBV12-4 combines with J gene TRBJ2-5; D call uncertain. V gave up 1 base and J gave up 9 bases, with 9 bases separating them. The CDR3 sequence is 12 residues long. The CDR3 region has the DNA TGTGCCAGCAGTTTAGGCCCTACGGCCCAGTACTTC. Its translation: CASSLGPTAQYF.

The chain carries TRBV5-4 and TRBJ1-2; 8 bases map to TRBD1. The CDR3 runs 16 residues. V shed 4 bases and J 4 bases; nucleotides not matched to a gene: 12. CDR1 is SGHNT, CDR2 YYREEE, per germline (reference sequence). Here the CDR3 DNA reads TGTGCCAGCAGCAGGGAGCCAGGGGGCCAAGTCTATGGCTACACCTTC. Translating it yields CASSREPGGQVYGYTF.

The rearrangement uses TRBV11-2 and TRBJ2-1; 7 bases fit TRBD1. Germline CDR1 and CDR2: SGHAT and FQNNGV. The CDR3 spans 13 residues. V shed 4 bases, J shed 8 bases, and the junction held 5 bases outside the gene matches. CDR3 sequence (DNA): TGTGCCAGCAGCTGGCAGGGGGACGATGAGCAGTTCTTC. Translating it yields CASSWQGDDEQFF.

The chain recombines TRBV6-1 with TRBJ2-2, with 13 positions matching TRBD2. Germline V gene sequence: CDR1 MNHNS, CDR2 SASEGT. Losses at the gene ends were 4 bases for V and 1 base for J; bases not matched to a gene: 6. The CDR3 length is 18 residues. In nucleotides, the CDR3 is TGTGCCAGCAGTGCGGCACTAGCGGGGGGGGTGAACACCGGGGAGCTGTTTTTT. The encoded protein is CASSAALAGGVNTGELFF.

This clone was seen a few times. V and J are TRBV15 and TRBJ2-7; 9 bases align to TRBD1. This CDR3 contains 16 residues. Germline lookup yields CDR1 LNHNV and CDR2 YYDKDF (reference sequence). The ends lost 0 bases at V and 2 bases at J; junction bases unmatched: 5. CDR3 amino acids: CATSREGQGNPYEQYF. CDR3 in DNA: TGTGCCACCAGCAGAGAAGGACAGGGGAACCCCTACGAGCAGTACTTC. The full variable domain, with the rest looked up from reference TRBV15 and TRBJ2-7, is DAMVIQNPRYQVTQFGKPVTLSCSQTLNHNVMYWYQQKSSQAPKLLFHYYDKDFNNEADTPDNFQSRRPNTSFCFLDIRSPGLGDTAMYLCATSREGQGNPYEQYFGPGTRLTVT.

The chain employs TRBV3-1 (or the pseudogene TRBV3-2) and TRBJ1-2; 7 bases map to TRBD1. CDR3 length: 14 residues. The germline CDR1 and CDR2 sequences are LGHDT and YNNKEL (reference sequence). After removal of 1 base from V and 5 bases from J, the junction contained 4 bases not matched to a gene. The CDR3 coding sequence is TGTGCCAGCAGCCAAGTGGGGGACAGATATGGCTACACCTTC. Protein: CASSQVGDRYGYTF.

The chain couples TRBV7-6 to TRBJ1-1; D unclear. V shed 2 bases and J shed 1 base, with 8 bases lying between them. The CDR3 sequence is 14 residues long. Germline V gene data show CDR1 as SGHVS and CDR2 as FNYEAQ. The CDR3 coding sequence is TGTGCCAGCAGCTTATCCGGGAAGAACACTGAAGCTTTCTTT. As protein: CASSLSGKNTEAFF.

The V call is TRBV30, the J call TRBJ1-3; D not certain. CDR3 length equals 14 residues. The germline V and J ends were trimmed by 0 bases and 1 base, with 7 bases remaining between them. Germline assignment: CDR1 GTSNPN and CDR2 SVGIG (reference sequence). In DNA, the CDR3 is TGTGCCTGGAGTGTAAAGACTTCTGGAAACACCATATATTTT. Its protein is CAWSVKTSGNTIYF.

This clone was recorded once. This specimen includes other DNA sequences encoding the same CDR3. The gene calls are TRBV9 and TRBJ1-3, with a tentative D call TRBD1 (5 bases). V was pared by 2 bases and J by 4 bases, with 7 bases between. Germline-derived CDR1 and CDR2 are SGDLS and YYNGEE. The CDR3 consists of 13 residues. CDR3 nucleotides: TGTGCCAGCAGCGTGGGGGGAGGAAACACCATATATTTT. Encoded protein: CASSVGGGNTIYF.

The rearrangement joins TRBV6-6 to TRBJ2-5, with TRBD2 as a possible D gene (5 bases). Germline V gene sequence: CDR1 MNHNY, CDR2 SVGAGI (reference sequence). This CDR3 spans 13 amino acids. The V and J ends lost 7 bases and 4 bases respectively, with 13 bases between them. The CDR3 is CASTLGMGETQYF. CDR3 in DNA: TGTGCCAGCACCCTCGGGATGGGAGAGACCCAGTACTTC.

The V and J genes are TRBV7-5 and TRBJ1-5; whether TRBD1, the table's D call, matches the DNA was not checked. TRBV7-5 is a pseudogene. This CDR3 is built from 15 residues. The CDR3 bases are TGTGTCAGAAGCACACACAGGGTCGGCAATCAGCCCCAGCATTTT. Its translation: CVRSTHRVGNQPQHF.

This chain joins TRBV12-3 or TRBV12-4 and TRBJ1-1; 7 nucleotides line up with TRBD1. V shed 5 bases, J shed 3 bases, and the junction held 3 bases outside the gene matches. The CDR3 contains 13 residues. The CDR3 spells CASSPGTDTEAFF. The CDR3 nucleotides are TGTGCCAGCAGTCCTGGGACAGACACTGAAGCTTTCTTT.

This clone came up a few times. The chain has TRBV12-3 or TRBV12-4 and TRBJ1-2; no definite D call. The CDR3 has 12 amino acids. V lost 8 bases, J lost 6 bases, and 13 bases lay in between. This CDR3 is CASDRGENGYTF. DNA of the CDR3: TGTGCCAGCGACCGGGGAGAAAATGGCTACACCTTC.

The chain has TRBV12-1 and TRBJ2-5; the table's D call, TRBD2, has no DNA check behind it. TRBV12-1 is reported as a pseudogene. The CDR3 has 17 amino acids. The CDR3 loop is CASSPPWGAGCQETQYF. CDR3 DNA: TGTGCCAGCAGCCCCCCCTGGGGAGCGGGGTGTCAAGAGACCCAGTACTTC.

The rearrangement uses TRBV4-1 and TRBJ1-2, with 7 bases fitting TRBD1. The J segment lost 3 bases and the V segment lost 1 base, leaving 5 bases of the junction unmatched. The V gene's germline CDR1 is MGHRA and CDR2 YSYEKL. This CDR3 spans 15 amino acids. CDR3 protein: CASSQVEGADYGYTF. Written as DNA, the CDR3 is TGCGCCAGCAGCCAAGTAGAGGGGGCAGACTATGGCTACACCTTC.

This clone occurred once. The chain couples TRBV11-2 to TRBJ1-6; TRBD1 is a possible D gene (5 bases). The germline V and J ends were trimmed by 1 base and 7 bases, with 14 bases remaining between them. CDR1 SGHAT and CDR2 FQNNGV come from the germline V gene. The CDR3 spans 16 residues. The CDR3 DNA reads as TGTGCCAGCAGCTTAGTAGCAGGGAGGCAAAATTCACCCCTCCACTTT. The encoded protein is CASSLVAGRQNSPLHF.

This clone was seen just once. Different DNA sequences within this sample yield the same CDR3. J is TRBJ1-3 and V is TRBV29-1; D is perhaps TRBD1 (5 bases). The CDR3 has 13 amino acids. Germline values: CDR1 SQVTM, CDR2 ANQGSEA. The V gene lost 6 bases and the J gene lost 0 bases, with 9 bases spanning the gap. The CDR3 nucleotides are TGCAGCGTGGGGCCGAGCTCTGGAAACACCATATATTTT. This gives the protein CSVGPSSGNTIYF.

The V and J genes are TRBV28 and TRBJ1-4, with D unresolved. The ends were cut back, 6 bases at V and 8 bases at J, with 22 bases in the middle. The germline V gene has CDR1 MDHEN and CDR2 SYDVKM. The CDR3 loop spans 16 amino acids. CDR3 nucleotide sequence: TGTGCCAGCAGGGCTCCGAGGTTCCTGGGTGGAGAAAAACTGTTTTTT. Residues: CASRAPRFLGGEKLFF.

This clone is a singleton in its sample. The CDR3, as DNA: TGTGCCAGCAGCGTAGGGACAGATAATTCACCCCTCCACTTT. It encodes CASSVGTDNSPLHF. This chain uses TRBV7-2 with TRBJ1-6; the match to TRBD1 covers 7 bases. Germline assignment: CDR1 SGHTA and CDR2 FQGNSA. CDR3 size: 14 residues. Losses at the gene ends were 5 bases for V and 5 bases for J; bases not matched to a gene: 3.

This chain links TRBV9 with TRBJ2-3; 7 bases agree with TRBD1. Germline assignment: CDR1 SGDLS and CDR2 YYNGEE. V was pared by 4 bases and J by 7 bases, with 6 bases of the junction left unmatched. This CDR3 is 13 amino acids long. The CDR3 sequence is CASSQTGTYTQYF. CDR3 DNA sequence: TGTGCCAGCAGCCAGACAGGGACGTATACGCAGTATTTT.

This chain joins TRBV5-6 and TRBJ2-3; 9 bases are a match to TRBD1. The length of the CDR3 is 18 residues. Germline CDR1 SGHDT, CDR2 YYEEEE. Unmatched junction bases numbered 15, after V lost 4 bases and J lost 3 bases. CDR3 sequence (DNA): TGTGCCAGCAGCCGTAGTACAGGGGGCGCCTCAGGGACAGATACGCAGTATTTT. Protein: CASSRSTGGASGTDTQYF.

A single count supports this clone. The chain links TRBV28 to TRBJ1-1, with 10 bases aligning to TRBD1. CDR3 size: 15 residues. Germline values: CDR1 MDHEN, CDR2 SYDVKM. With V trimmed by 3 bases and J by 3 bases, 4 bases remained unmatched. The CDR3 loop is CASSFSGQGDTEAFF. CDR3 nucleotide sequence: TGTGCCAGCAGTTTTTCAGGACAGGGGGACACTGAAGCTTTCTTT.

The rearrangement joins TRBV19 to TRBJ1-5; 7 bases are shared with TRBD1. Germline CDR1 reads LNHDA; CDR2 reads SQIVND (reference sequence). J was trimmed by 1 base and V by 5 bases; bases with no gene match: 5. The CDR3 runs to 15 residues. CDR3 coding DNA: TGTGCCAGTAGTCAAACGGGACAGAGCAATCAGCCCCAGCATTTT. Protein product: CASSQTGQSNQPQHF.

The V call is TRBV19, the J call TRBJ1-4, with 7 positions matching TRBD1. Germline CDR1 reads LNHDA; CDR2 reads SQIVND (reference sequence). V trimming: 1 base; J trimming: 0 bases; junction bases outside the gene matches: 2. The CDR3 is 16 amino acids. The CDR3 loop is CASSIADRATNEKLFF. The CDR3 DNA reads TGTGCCAGTAGTATAGCCGACAGGGCAACTAATGAAAAACTGTTTTTT.

CDR3 bases: TGCGCCAGCAGCTTAGGGGGCTCCGCTGGCTACACCTTC. It specifies CASSLGGSAGYTF. The V call is TRBV5-1, the J call TRBJ1-2; 7 bases fit TRBD1. This CDR3 is built from 13 residues. Unmatched junction bases numbered 5, after V lost 2 bases and J lost 7 bases. CDR1 and CDR2 (germline): SGHRS, YFSETQ.

V gene TRBV28 combines with J gene TRBJ2-7, with D possibly being TRBD1 (5 bases). CDR1 and CDR2 from the germline V gene are MDHEN and SYDVKM. The CDR3 is 11 amino acids. V lost 5 bases and J lost 7, with 9 bases in between. CDR3 region: CASSLGREQYF. CDR3 bases: TGTGCCAGCAGTCTGGGGCGGGAGCAGTACTTC. Combining the CDR3 with reference TRBV28 and TRBJ2-7 gives the whole variable domain DVKVTQSSRYLVKRTGEKVFLECVQDMDHENMFWYRQDPGLGLRLIYFSYDVKMKEKGDIPEGYSVSREKKERFSLILESASTNQTSMYLCASSLGREQYFGPGTRLTVT.

This rearrangement joins TRBV9 to TRBJ2-5, with 10 bases fitting TRBD1. Trimming took 5 bases from V and 4 from J; bases not matched to a gene: 8. From germline, CDR1 is SGDLS and CDR2 YYNGEE. The CDR3 totals 15 residues. The chain's CDR3 is CASSTGTGAGETQYF. CDR3 sequence (DNA): TGTGCCAGCAGTACCGGGACAGGGGCGGGAGAGACCCAGTACTTC.

This chain links TRBV2 with TRBJ1-1; perhaps TRBD1 as D (5 bases). CDR1 is SNHLY and CDR2 is FYNNEI in the germline V gene. V lost 6 bases, J lost 8 bases, and 16 bases lay in between. The CDR3 spans 13 residues. CDR3 nucleotides: TGTGCCAGCAGCCCTACCAGGGCAGCAGAAGCTTTCTTT. It is translated as CASSPTRAAEAFF.

V is TRBV10-1 and J is TRBJ1-4; no definite D call. This CDR3 comprises 14 residues. The ends were cut back, 1 base at V and 7 bases at J, with 10 bases in the middle. The germline V gene has CDR1 WNHNN and CDR2 SYGVQD (reference sequence). CDR3 nucleotides: TGCGCCAGCAGTGAGTGGCCGGGTAGTGAAAAACTGTTTTTT. The encoded protein is CASSEWPGSEKLFF.